This T cell receptor (beta chain) emerged from a study of blood T cell repertoires in COVID-19. Study information: T cells, B-cell-depleted T cells, or PBMCs provided the cDNA or gDNA that served as material.

Per the original data handling: Counts of nucleated cells, estimated from reference gene primer amplification, were obtained. Repertoires were generated with immunoSEQ multiplex PCR, while TCRdb's copy carries only in-frame clones and drops some. V and J calls and clone size are given by that table; D and trimming were obtained from the DNA. Here the sample spans more than 200,000 clones, more than 75% being singletons. The CDR3 contains 16 residues. CDR1 and CDR2 (germline): SGHTA, FQGNSA. The ends lost 6 bases at V and 4 bases at J; junction bases unmatched: 10. Sequenced sample: peripheral blood. The V gene is TRBV7-2, the J gene TRBJ1-5, with 9 bases that match TRBD1. The origin of this receptor is an elderly woman with COVID-19, enrolled during active disease. In nucleotides, the CDR3 is TGTGCCAGCAGTGGGGGGTGGACAGGGGCGAATCAGCCCCAGCATTTT. This gives the protein CASSGGWTGANQPQHF.